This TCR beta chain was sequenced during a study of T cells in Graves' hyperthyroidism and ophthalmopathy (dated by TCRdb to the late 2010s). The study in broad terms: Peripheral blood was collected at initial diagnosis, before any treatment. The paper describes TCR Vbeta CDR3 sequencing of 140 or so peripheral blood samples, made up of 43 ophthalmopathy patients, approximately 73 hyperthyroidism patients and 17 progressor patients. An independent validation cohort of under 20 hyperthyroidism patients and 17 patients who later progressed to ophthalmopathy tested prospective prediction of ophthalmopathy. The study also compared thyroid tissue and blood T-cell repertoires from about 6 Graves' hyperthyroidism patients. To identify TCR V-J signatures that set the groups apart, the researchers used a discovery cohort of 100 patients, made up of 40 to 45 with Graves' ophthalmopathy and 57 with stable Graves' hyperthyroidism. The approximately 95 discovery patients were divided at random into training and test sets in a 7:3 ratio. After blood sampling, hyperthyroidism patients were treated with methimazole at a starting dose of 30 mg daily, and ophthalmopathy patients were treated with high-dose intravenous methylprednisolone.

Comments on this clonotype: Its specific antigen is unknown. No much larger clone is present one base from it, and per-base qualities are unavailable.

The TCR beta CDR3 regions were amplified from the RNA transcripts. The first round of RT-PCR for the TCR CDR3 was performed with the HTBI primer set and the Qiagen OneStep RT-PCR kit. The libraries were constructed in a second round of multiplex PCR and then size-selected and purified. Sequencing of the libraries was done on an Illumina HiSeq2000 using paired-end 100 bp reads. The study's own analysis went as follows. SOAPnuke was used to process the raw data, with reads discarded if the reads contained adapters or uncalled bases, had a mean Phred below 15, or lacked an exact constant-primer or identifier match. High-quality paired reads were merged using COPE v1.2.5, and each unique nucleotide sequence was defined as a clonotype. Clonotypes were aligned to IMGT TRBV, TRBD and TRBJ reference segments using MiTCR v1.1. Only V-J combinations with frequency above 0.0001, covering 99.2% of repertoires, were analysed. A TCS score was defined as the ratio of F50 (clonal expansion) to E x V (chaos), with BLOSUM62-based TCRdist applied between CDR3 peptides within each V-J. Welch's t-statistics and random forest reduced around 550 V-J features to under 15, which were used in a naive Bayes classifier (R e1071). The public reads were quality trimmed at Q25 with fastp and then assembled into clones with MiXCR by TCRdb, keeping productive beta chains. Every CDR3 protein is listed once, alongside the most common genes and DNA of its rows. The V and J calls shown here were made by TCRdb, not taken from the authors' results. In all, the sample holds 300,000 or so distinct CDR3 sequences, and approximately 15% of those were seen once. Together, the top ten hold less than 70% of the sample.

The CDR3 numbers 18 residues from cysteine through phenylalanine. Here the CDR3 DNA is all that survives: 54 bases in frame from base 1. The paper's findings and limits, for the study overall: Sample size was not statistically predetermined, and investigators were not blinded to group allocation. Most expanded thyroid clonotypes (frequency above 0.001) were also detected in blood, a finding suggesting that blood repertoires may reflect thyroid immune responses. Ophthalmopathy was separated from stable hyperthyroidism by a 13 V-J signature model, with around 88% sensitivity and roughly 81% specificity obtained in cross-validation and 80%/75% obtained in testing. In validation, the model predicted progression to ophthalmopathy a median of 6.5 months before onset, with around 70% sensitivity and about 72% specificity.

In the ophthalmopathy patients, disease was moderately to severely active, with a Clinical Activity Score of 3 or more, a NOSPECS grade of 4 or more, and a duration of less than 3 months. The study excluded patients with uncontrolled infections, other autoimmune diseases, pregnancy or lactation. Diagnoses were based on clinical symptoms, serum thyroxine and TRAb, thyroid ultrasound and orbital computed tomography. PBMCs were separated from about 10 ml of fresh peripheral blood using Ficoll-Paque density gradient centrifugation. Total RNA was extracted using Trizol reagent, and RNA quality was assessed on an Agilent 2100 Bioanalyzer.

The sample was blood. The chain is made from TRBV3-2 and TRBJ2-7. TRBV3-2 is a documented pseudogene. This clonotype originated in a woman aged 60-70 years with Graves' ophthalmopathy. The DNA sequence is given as TGTGCCAGCAGCCAGGGTAAAGCACCGACTGAAAATACCTACGAGCAGTACTTC. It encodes CASSQGKAPTENTYEQYF.